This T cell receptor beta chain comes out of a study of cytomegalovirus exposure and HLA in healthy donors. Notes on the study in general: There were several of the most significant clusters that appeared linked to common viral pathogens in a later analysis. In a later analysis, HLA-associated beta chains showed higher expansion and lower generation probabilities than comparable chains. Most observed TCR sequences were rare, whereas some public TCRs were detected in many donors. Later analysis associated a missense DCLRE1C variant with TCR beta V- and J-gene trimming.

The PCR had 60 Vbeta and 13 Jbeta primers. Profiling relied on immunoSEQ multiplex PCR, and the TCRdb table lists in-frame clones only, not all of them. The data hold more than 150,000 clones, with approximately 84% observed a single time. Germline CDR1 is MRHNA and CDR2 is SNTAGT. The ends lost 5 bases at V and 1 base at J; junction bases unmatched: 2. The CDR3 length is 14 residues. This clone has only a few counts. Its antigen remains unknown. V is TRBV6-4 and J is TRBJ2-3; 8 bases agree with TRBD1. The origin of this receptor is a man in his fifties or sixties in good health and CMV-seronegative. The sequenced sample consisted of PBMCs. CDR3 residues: CASSSTGGTDTQYF. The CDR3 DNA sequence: TGTGCCAGCAGTTCGACAGGGGGCACAGATACGCAGTATTTT.